This TCR beta chain was obtained from a study of blood T cell repertoires in COVID-19. Overall study context: The United States, Italy and Spain provided the acute and convalescent COVID-19 samples. PBMCs, B-cell-depleted T cells, or T cells provided the cDNA or gDNA that made up the material.

Libraries were prepared by immunoSEQ multiplex PCR; TCRdb keeps only in-frame clonotypes and omits some of them. The repertoire holds hundreds of thousands of clones, with more than 75% as singletons. Recruits, aged about 18 to 100 years, lived in 25 or so US areas. The germline V gene encodes CDR1 SEHNR and CDR2 FQNEAQ (reference sequence). Trimming cost V 3 bases and J 2 bases; bases outside gene matches: 13. The CDR3 is 17 residues long. V and J are TRBV7-9 and TRBJ2-7; 7 bases fit TRBD1. The sample comprised PBMCs or T cells enriched from blood (not recorded which). The TCR originated in a woman aged 50 to 60 who had recovered from COVID-19. The CDR3 sequence is CASSFTMEPRGTYEQYF. As DNA, the CDR3 is TGTGCCAGCAGCTTCACCATGGAACCCAGGGGGACCTACGAGCAGTACTTC.